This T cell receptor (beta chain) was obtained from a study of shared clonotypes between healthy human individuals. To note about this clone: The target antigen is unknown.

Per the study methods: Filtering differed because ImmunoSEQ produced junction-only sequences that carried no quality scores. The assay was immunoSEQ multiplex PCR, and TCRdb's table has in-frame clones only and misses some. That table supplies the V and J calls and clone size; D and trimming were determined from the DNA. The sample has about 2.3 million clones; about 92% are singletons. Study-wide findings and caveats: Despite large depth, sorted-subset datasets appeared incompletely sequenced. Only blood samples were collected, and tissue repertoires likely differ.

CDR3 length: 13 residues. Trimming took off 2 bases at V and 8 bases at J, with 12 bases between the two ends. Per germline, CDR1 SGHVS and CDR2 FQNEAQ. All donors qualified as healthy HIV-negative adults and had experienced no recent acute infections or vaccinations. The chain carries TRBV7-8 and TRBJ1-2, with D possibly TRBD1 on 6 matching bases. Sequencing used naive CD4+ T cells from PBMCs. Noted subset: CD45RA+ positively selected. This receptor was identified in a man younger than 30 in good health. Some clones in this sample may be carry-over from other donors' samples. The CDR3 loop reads CASSLYGGQGYTF. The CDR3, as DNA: TGTGCCAGCAGCTTATATGGGGGGCAAGGCTACACCTTC.